This note documents a single T cell receptor beta chain sequence. The data were taken from a study of graft-versus-host responses after intestinal transplantation. Clones were sequenced by immunoSEQ multiplex PCR, and TCRdb holds only the in-frame ones, with some missing. This sample has 12,000 or so clones; approximately 80% occur once, and the top ten carry around 35%. The receptor comes from a human patient who received an intestinal transplant, so some T cells may come from the graft donor. The sample here was PBMCs, taken about 490 days after intestinal transplant.

Here the CDR3 DNA reads TGTGCCAGCAGCTTAGAAGTGGGGGGCGGGCTAGCGGTGGAGACCCAGTACTTC. Protein product: CASSLEVGGGLAVETQYF. The V call is TRBV11-2, the J call TRBJ2-5, with D possibly matching TRBD2 (7 bases). This CDR3 contains 18 residues. Between the trimmed V and J ends, which lost 0 bases and 5 bases, there was a span of 22 bases. CDR1 and CDR2 (germline): SGHAT, FQNNGV.